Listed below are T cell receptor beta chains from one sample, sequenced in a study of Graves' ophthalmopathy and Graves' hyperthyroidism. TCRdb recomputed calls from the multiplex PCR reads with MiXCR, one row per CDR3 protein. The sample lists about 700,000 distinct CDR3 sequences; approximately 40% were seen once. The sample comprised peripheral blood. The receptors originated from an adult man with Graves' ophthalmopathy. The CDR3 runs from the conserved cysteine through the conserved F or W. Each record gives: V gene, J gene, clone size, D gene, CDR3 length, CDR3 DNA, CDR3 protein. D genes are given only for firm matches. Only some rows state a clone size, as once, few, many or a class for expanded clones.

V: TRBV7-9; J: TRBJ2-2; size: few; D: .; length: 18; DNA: TGTGCCAGCAGCTTAGCCGCCCTAAGGAAGATCAACACCGGGGAGCTGTTTTTT; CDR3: CASSLAALRKINTGELFF
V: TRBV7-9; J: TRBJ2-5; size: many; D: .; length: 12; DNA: TGTGCCAGCAGCGATGCCAGGGAGACCCAGTACTTC; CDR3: CASSDARETQYF
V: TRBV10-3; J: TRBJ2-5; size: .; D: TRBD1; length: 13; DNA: TGTGCCATGGGACAGGGGACCCAAGAGACCCAGTACTTC; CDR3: CAMGQGTQETQYF
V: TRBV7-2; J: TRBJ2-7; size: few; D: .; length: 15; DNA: TGTGCCAGCAGCGTCTCGAGGCTAGGCGCCTACGAGCAGTACTTC; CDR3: CASSVSRLGAYEQYF
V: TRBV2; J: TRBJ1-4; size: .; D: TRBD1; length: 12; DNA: TGTGCCAGCAGTGTTTCAGGGGGAAAACTGTTTTTT; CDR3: CASSVSGGKLFF
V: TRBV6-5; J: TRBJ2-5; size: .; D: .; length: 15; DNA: TGTGCCAGCAGTTACTCGGGGTGGGGACAAGAGACCCAGTACTTC; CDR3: CASSYSGWGQETQYF
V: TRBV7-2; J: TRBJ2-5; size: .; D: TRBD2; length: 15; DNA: TGTGCCAGCAGCTCCAGCGGGGGGGCCGGGGAGACCCAGTACTTC; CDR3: CASSSSGGAGETQYF
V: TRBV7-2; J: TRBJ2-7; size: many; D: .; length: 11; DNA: TGTGCCAGCAGCATCAACTACGAGCAGTACTTC; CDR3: CASSINYEQYF
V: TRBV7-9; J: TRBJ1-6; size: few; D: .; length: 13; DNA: TGTGCCAGCAGCTTACTGGGGTACTCACCCCTCCACTTT; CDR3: CASSLLGYSPLHF
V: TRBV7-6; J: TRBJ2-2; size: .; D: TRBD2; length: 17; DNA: TGTGCCAGCAGCTTAGCGGTCCTAGCGGCACCCACCGGGGAGCTGTTTTTT; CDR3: CASSLAVLAAPTGELFF
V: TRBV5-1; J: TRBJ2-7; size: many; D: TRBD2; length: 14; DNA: TGCGCCAGCAGCTCGGGGGGGAGTTTCGACGAGCAGTACTTC; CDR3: CASSSGGSFDEQYF
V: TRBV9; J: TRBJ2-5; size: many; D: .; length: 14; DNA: TGTGCCAGCAGCGTAGGCGGGGGCCGGGAGACCCAGTACTTC; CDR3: CASSVGGGRETQYF
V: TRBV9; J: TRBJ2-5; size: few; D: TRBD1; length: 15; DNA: TGTGCCAGCAGCGCCGAGTGGGACAGAGGAGAGACCCAGTACTTC; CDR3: CASSAEWDRGETQYF
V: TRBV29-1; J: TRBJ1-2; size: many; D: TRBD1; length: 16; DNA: TGCAGCGTTGGTTCAGGGGGGCGAGGACGCGGTAGCGGCTACACCTTC; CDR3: CSVGSGGRGRGSGYTF
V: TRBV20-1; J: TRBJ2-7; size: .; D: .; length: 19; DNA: TGCAGTGCTAGAGATGACCCCGGGGAGGCGGGACGAAACTCCTACGAGCAGTACTTC; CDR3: CSARDDPGEAGRNSYEQYF
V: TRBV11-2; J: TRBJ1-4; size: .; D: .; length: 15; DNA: TGTGCCAGCAGCTTATTGGGGCTCTCTAATGAAAAACTGTTTTTT; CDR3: CASSLLGLSNEKLFF
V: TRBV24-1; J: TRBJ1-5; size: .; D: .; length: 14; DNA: TGTGCCAGCGCTCTGGGGACCAGCAATCAGCCCCAGCATTTT; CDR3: CASALGTSNQPQHF
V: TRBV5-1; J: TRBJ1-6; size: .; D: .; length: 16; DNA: TGCGCCAGCGGCGCCGCGGACTGGGAGAATAATTCACCCCTCCACTTT; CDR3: CASGAADWENNSPLHF
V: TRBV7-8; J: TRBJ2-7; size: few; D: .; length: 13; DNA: TGTGCCAGCACTTTAGGGGGCTCCTACGAGCAGTACTTC; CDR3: CASTLGGSYEQYF
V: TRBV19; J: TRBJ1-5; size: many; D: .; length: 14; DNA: TGTGCCAGTAGTATAGGACGAAGGGGGGAGCCCCAGCATTTT; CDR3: CASSIGRRGEPQHF
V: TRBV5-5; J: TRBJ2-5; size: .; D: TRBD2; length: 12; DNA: TGTGCCAGCGGGAGGGGAGGAAAGACCCAGTACTTC; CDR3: CASGRGGKTQYF
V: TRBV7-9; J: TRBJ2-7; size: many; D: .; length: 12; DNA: TGTGCCAGCAGTTCCGGACAGTACGAGCAGTACTTC; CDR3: CASSSGQYEQYF
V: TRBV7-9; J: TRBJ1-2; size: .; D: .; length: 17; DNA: TGTGCCAGCAGCTTACGCTCTTCGGGTTTACAAGACTATGGCTACACCTTC; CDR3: CASSLRSSGLQDYGYTF
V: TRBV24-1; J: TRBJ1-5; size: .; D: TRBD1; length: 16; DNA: TGTGCCAGCAGTGCCTCGGGACAGGGGGACAATCAGCCCCAGCATTTT; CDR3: CASSASGQGDNQPQHF
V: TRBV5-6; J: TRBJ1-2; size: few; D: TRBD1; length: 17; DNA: TGTGCCAGCAGCTTGGACGCGGGACAGGATCTCAACTATGGCTACACCTTC; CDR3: CASSLDAGQDLNYGYTF
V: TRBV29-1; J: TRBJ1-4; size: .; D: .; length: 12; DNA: TGCAGCGTTGAGGGGGGAGCCGAAAAGCTGTTTTTT; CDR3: CSVEGGAEKLFF
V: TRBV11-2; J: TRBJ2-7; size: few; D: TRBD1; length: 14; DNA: TGTGCCAGCAGGATTCGACAGGGGAACTACGAGCAGTACTTC; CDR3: CASRIRQGNYEQYF
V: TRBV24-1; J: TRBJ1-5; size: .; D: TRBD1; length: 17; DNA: TGTGCCAGCAGCGACGCCTGGGACAGGTATAGCAATCAGCCCCAGCATTTT; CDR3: CASSDAWDRYSNQPQHF
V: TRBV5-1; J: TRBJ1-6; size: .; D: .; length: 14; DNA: TGCGCCAGCAGCTTGTGGGCGGAAAATTCACCCCTCCACTTT; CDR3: CASSLWAENSPLHF
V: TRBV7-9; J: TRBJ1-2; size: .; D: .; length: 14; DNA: TGTGCCAGCAGCTTAGGAAAGGCCAACTATGGCTACACCTTC; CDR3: CASSLGKANYGYTF
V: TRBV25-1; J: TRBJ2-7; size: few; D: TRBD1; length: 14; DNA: TGTGCCAGCAGTCGACAGGGGCTATACTACGAGCAGTACTTC; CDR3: CASSRQGLYYEQYF
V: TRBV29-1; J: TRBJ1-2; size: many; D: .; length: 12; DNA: TGCAGCGTTGATATGGGCGTCTATGGCTACACCTTC; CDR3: CSVDMGVYGYTF
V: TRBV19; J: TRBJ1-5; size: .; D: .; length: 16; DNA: TGTGCCAGTAGTCCGCTAGACTATGGCAGCAATCAGCCCCAGCATTTT; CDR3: CASSPLDYGSNQPQHF
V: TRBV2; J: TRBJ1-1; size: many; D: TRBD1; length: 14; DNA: TGTGCCAGCAGCTTGAGGACAGGGAGAACTGAAGCTTTCTTT; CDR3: CASSLRTGRTEAFF